This TCR beta chain was captured in a study of T cell repertoires in cytomegalovirus infection. Study information: Based on public TCR beta signatures, there were indications of CMV infection and of a matching HLA type. Study-level results: The cumulative frequency of public TCR beta families identified carriers of CMV plus the relevant HLA. HLA-C-restricted CMV clonotypes gave the most frequent clonotype in two of eight donors.

Using its own MiXCR run on the reads, TCRdb lists one record per CDR3 protein. This sample yields some 300,000 distinct CDR3 sequences, of which around 9.6% are seen a single time; 2% to 3% belongs to the top ten. This clonotype occurred a few times. Its specificity is not known. CDR1 is MDHEN, CDR2 SYDVKM, per germline. Between the trimmed V and J ends, which lost 1 base and 10 bases, there was a span of 8 bases. This CDR3 contains 12 residues. V and J are TRBV28 and TRBJ2-1; no reliable D call. Material: PBMCs. The TCR originated in a human donor in good health (CMV status not recorded). Some clones in this sample may be carry-over from other donors' samples. The CDR3 DNA reads as TGTGCCAGCAGTTTATTTCCTTTCGAGCAGTTCTTC. It encodes CASSLFPFEQFF.